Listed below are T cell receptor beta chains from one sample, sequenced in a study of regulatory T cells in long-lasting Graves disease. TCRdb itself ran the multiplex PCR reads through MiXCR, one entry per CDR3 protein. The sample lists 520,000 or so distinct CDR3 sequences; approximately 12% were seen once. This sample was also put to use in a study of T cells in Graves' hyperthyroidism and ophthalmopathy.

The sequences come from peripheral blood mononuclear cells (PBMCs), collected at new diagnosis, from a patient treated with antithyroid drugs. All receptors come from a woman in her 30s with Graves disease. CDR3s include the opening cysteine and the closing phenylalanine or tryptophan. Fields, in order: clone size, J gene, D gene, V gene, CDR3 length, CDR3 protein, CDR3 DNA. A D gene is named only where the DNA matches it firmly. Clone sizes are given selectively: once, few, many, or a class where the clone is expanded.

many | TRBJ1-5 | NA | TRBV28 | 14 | CASRSTDSNQPQHF | TGTGCCAGCAGATCGACAGACAGCAATCAGCCCCAGCATTTT
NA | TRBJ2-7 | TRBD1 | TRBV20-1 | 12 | CSARENRGEQYF | TGCAGTGCTAGAGAAAACAGGGGCGAGCAGTACTTC
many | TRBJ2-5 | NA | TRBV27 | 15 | CASSLTRTEQETQYF | TGTGCCAGCAGTTTGACCCGGACGGAACAAGAGACCCAGTACTTC
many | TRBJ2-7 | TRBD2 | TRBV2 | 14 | CASSGLAGVGEQYF | TGTGCCAGCAGTGGACTAGCGGGAGTAGGTGAGCAGTACTTC
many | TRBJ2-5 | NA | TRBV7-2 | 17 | CASSQQGGRREPETQYF | TGTGCCAGCAGCCAACAGGGCGGTCGAAGGGAGCCAGAGACCCAGTACTTC
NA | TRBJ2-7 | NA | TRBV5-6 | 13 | CASSFQTTYEQYF | TGTGCCAGCAGCTTCCAGACAACCTACGAGCAGTACTTC
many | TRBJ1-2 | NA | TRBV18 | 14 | CASSPDGINYGYTF | TGTGCCAGCTCACCGGACGGGATTAACTATGGCTACACCTTC
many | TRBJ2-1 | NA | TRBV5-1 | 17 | CASTRYGGTSSYNEQFF | TGCGCCAGCACCCGATATGGGGGGACCAGCTCCTACAATGAGCAGTTCTTC
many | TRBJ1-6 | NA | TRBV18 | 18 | CASSFTGGANLYNSPLHF | TGTGCCAGCTCCTTCACCGGGGGGGCGAACTTGTATAATTCACCCCTCCACTTT
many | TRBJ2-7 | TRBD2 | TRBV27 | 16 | CASSKLRTSGGYEQYF | TGTGCCAGCAGTAAGCTCCGGACTAGCGGGGGTTACGAGCAGTACTTC
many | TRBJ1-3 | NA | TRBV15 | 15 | CATADWPHSGNTIYF | TGTGCCACCGCAGACTGGCCTCACTCTGGAAACACCATATATTTT
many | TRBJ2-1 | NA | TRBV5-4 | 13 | CASSLSSGGEQFF | TGTGCCAGCAGCTTGTCAAGTGGGGGTGAGCAGTTCTTC